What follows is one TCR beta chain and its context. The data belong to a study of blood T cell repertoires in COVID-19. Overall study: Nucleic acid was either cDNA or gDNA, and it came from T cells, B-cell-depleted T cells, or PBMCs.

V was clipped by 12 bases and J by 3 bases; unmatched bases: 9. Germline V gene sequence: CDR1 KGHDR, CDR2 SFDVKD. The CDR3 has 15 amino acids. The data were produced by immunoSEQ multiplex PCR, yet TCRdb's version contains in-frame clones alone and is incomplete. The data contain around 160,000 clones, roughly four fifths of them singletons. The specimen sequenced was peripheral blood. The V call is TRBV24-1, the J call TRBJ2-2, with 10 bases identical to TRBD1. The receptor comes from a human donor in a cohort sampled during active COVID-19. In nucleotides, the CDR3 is TGTGCCGTAGGACGGACAGGGGGTTACACCGGGGAGCTGTTTTTT. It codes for CAVGRTGGYTGELFF.